This T cell receptor beta chain was retrieved from a study of cytomegalovirus exposure and HLA in healthy donors. Some clones are missing from TCRdb's copy, which holds only in-frame ones; the method was immunoSEQ multiplex PCR. The data hold 220,000 or so clones, with around four fifths observed a single time. The germline V gene encodes CDR1 ENHRY and CDR2 SYGVKD. CDR3 length equals 13 residues. Trimming took off 5 bases at V and 5 bases at J, with 12 bases between the two ends. This TCR was recovered from a woman aged 18 to 35 in good health and CMV-seronegative. The chain carries TRBV10-3 and TRBJ2-5, with D maybe TRBD1 (6 bases). Source material: PBMCs. CDR3 DNA: TGTGCCATCAGTCTCCAGGGGACCGAGACCCAGTACTTC. Amino acid sequence: CAISLQGTETQYF.